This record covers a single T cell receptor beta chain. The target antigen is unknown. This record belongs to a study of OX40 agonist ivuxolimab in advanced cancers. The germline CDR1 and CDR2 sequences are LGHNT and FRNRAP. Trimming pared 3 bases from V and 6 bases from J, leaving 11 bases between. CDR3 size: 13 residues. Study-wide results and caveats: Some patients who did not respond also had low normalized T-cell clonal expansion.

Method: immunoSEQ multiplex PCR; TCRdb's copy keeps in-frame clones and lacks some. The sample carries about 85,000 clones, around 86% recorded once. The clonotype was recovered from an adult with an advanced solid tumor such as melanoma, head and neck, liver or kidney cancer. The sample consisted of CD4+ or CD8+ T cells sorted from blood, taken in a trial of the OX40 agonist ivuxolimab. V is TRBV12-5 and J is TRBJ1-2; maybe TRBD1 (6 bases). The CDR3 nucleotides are TGTGCTAGTGGTTTATTCAGGGGCCATGGCTACACCTTC. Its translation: CASGLFRGHGYTF. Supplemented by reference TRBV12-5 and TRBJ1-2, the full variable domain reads DARVTQTPRHKVTEMGQEVTMRCQPILGHNTVFWYRQTMMQGLELLAYFRNRAPLDDSGMPKDRFSAEMPDATLATLKIQPSEPRDSAVYFCASGLFRGHGYTFGSGTRLTVV.